This TCR beta chain was captured by sequencing in a study of blood T cell repertoires in COVID-19. Study summary: From the United States, Italy and Spain came samples of acute and convalescent COVID-19. Nucleic acid was either cDNA or gDNA, and it came from T cells, B-cell-depleted T cells, or PBMCs.

In Seattle, patients joined the study during active infection and were tracked longitudinally. Under the authors' procedure: Estimated nucleated cell counts came from reference gene primer amplification. Profiled with immunoSEQ multiplex PCR; TCRdb holds only in-frame clones, not every one. The V and J calls and clone size come from that table; D and trimming were worked out from the DNA. The sample shows about 310,000 clones, roughly 90% of them seen only once. The germline V gene has CDR1 SGHRS and CDR2 YFSETQ. Trimming took 8 bases from V and 4 from J, leaving 21 bases between them. The CDR3 runs 15 residues.

V usage is TRBV5-1 and J usage is TRBJ1-2; D is unresolved. The sequencing input was peripheral blood. The TCR sequence derives from a woman aged 25 to 39 with COVID-19, enrolled during active disease. The CDR3 protein is CARTQPGLRGYGYTF. The CDR3 DNA reads TGCGCCAGAACACAACCGGGATTGCGGGGCTATGGCTACACCTTC.